These T cell receptor beta chains were read from a single sample in a study of blood T cell repertoires in COVID-19. Repertoires were generated with immunoSEQ multiplex PCR, while TCRdb's copy carries only in-frame clones and drops some. This sample yields about 320,000 clones, of which around four fifths are seen a single time; 1.2% belongs to the top ten. Sequencing was carried out using peripheral blood. Source of these receptors: a woman aged 45-65 years with acute or convalescent COVID-19. The CDR3 runs from the conserved cysteine through the conserved F or W.

>TRBJ1-6|TRBV4-1
CASSLVLTGGGNSPLHF
>TRBJ1-3|TRBV19
CASRALTAGIGNTIYF
>TRBJ2-1|TRBV19
CASSRGQGPRYEQFF
>TRBJ1-2|TRBV5-6
CASSLVQGHYGYTF
>TRBJ2-1|TRBV5-1
CASGASGSGGEQFF
>TRBJ1-5|TRBV27
CASHPPRGDSNQPQHF
>TRBJ2-1|TRBV2
CASSRGLAGYNEQFF
>TRBJ1-1|TRBV28
CASSLEQGLIAFF
>TRBJ1-6|TRBV5-5
CASSFQGANSPLHF
>TRBJ1-1|TRBV6-5
CASSYGQGSTEAFF
>TRBJ2-5|TRBV19
CASSGRTQETQYF
>TRBJ2-2|TRBV19
CASSVSRVVGELFF
>TRBJ2-1|TRBV30
CAWLDRGRLAGAYNEQFF
>TRBJ2-7|TRBV15
CATSGGTTSGGYEQYF
>TRBJ2-5|TRBV5-4
CASSSRLAGAQETQYF
>TRBJ1-1|TRBV27
CASRDLNTEAFF
>TRBJ2-7|TRBV5-6
CASSTYLTGSSSYEQYF
>TRBJ1-2|TRBV5-4
CASSPDRTGYTF
>TRBJ1-5|TRBV6-1
CASSETLIPGNQPQHF
>TRBJ1-3|TRBV9
CASSVTGGTGNTIYF
>TRBJ2-2|TRBV4-2
CASSQTGELFF
>TRBJ1-3|TRBV7-9
CASSLLGGPGNTIYF
>TRBJ1-5|TRBV6-4
CASSDGKGMPQHF
>TRBJ2-3|TRBV27
CASSLYAGGTSGGGDTQYF
>TRBJ1-6|TRBV7-2
CASSLPGGGNSPLHF
>TRBJ1-3|TRBV18
CASSPEGGGNTIYF
>TRBJ1-6|TRBV25-1
CASSGGPDSPLHF
>TRBJ2-4|TRBV7-9
CASSLGGTGGTKNIQYF
>TRBJ1-1|TRBV5-1
CASSSTTNLNTEAFF
>TRBJ1-2|TRBV7-3
CASSQGQTSNYGYTF
>TRBJ2-5|TRBV19
CASSLQGAGETQYF
>TRBJ1-4|TRBV6-1
CASSEGSTGFGEKLFF
>TRBJ2-1|TRBV12-3/TRBV12-4
CASRRQGAYEQFF
>TRBJ1-2|TRBV10-3
CAISESPGQLNGYTF
>TRBJ2-1|TRBV9
CASSGSQGSYNEQFF
>TRBJ2-5|TRBV24-1
CATSDGTGGWETQYF
>TRBJ2-1|TRBV5-1
CASSLDLAGGLNEQFF
>TRBJ1-4|TRBV5-5
CASSWSLATNEKLFF
>TRBJ1-4|TRBV6-5
CASGRTGSTNEKLFF
>TRBJ1-1|TRBV7-9
CASSLPGSDTEAFF
>TRBJ1-5|TRBV24-1
CATSEHGQGGQPQHF
>TRBJ2-5|TRBV6-2/TRBV6-3
CASSYSWQGAVETQYF
>TRBJ1-5|TRBV5-6
CASSLDSQPQHF
>TRBJ1-2|TRBV15
CATSRDTIGTPYGYTF
>TRBJ1-2|TRBV6-5
CASSYSTRGRYGYTF
>TRBJ2-7|TRBV6-6
CASTLSNRAGEW
>TRBJ2-7|TRBV24-1
CATSDSRLKDPGADSYEQYF
>TRBJ2-7|TRBV7-3
CASSLLRGEQYF
>TRBJ1-6|TRBV2
CASSRTGRTLTYNSPLHF
>TRBJ1-2|TRBV11-1
CASSLAARGPGYTF
>TRBJ2-1|TRBV12-5
CASVGTPDEQFF
>TRBJ2-1|TRBV9
CASSRLGGSSPNEQFF
>TRBJ1-5|TRBV19
CASSGTGGFNQPQHF
>.|TRBV4-1
CASSQAPSYEQYF
>TRBJ1-5|TRBV10-3
CAISESTGEQPQHF